This T cell receptor beta chain was captured by sequencing in a study of vaccination effects on CD4 cells after COVID-19. Study context: Sampling occurred a median 72 days post second dose, range 14 to 241.

Antigen-specific CD4+ T cells expanded by the ViraFEST assay with viral peptide pools were then sequenced. Following culture for around 9 days, CD4+ T cells were isolated. Each participant was administered two doses of either the BNT162b2 or the mRNA-1273 vaccine. Repertoires were generated with immunoSEQ multiplex PCR, while TCRdb's copy carries only in-frame clones and drops some. The table includes 20,000 to 25,000 clones, approximately 77% detected once. The CDR3 extends over 15 amino acids. The junction had 7 bases not matched to a gene; V was cut back by 3 bases and J by 4 bases. Looked up from germline, CDR1 is KGHSH and CDR2 is LQKENI. Worth noting for this clone: Its antigen is unknown.

The sequenced sample was CD4+ T cells from PBMCs cultured with HCoV-NL63 spike peptides, obtained after COVID-19 vaccination. The sequence derives from a human donor who received a COVID-19 vaccine. This sequence joins TRBV18 and TRBJ2-3; TRBD2 matches at 7 bases. The CDR3 is CASSPTGGSPDTQYF. CDR3 nucleotides: TGTGCCAGCTCACCGACTGGCGGGAGCCCAGATACGCAGTATTTT.